The 6 T cell receptor beta chains below were found in one sample sequenced in a study of post-analysis software for immune sequencing data. Overall study findings and caveats: Controls showed lower frequencies than patients for a handful of TRBV segments, and TRBV5-6, TRBV5-1 and TRBV20-1 were among these.

Built from TCR beta cDNA, the libraries had unique molecular identifiers in them. In TCRdb, the PCR reads were re-called with MiXCR into one record per CDR3 protein. The profile covers 450,000 to 650,000 distinct CDR3 sequences, with 44% appearing a single time and around 1.7% taken by the ten largest. These receptors' antigens are unknown. Sequencing input: blood. These receptors all stem from a girl aged 5 to 17 with multiple sclerosis.

A remark on this clonotype: At one of its ends the junction is not consistent with the germline gene, which may arise from a read error. The chain couples TRBV11-1 to TRBJ1-4, with TRBD1 identical over 9 bases. CDR3 length equals 15 residues. Germline values: CDR1 SGHAT, CDR2 FQDESV (reference sequence). For the CDR3, the DNA is TGTGCCAGCAGCCTAGCGTGGACAGGGGATGAAAAACTGTTTTTT. Translated: CASSLAWTGDEKLFF.

Here the CDR3 reads CASSLAGTGTYNEQFF. The CDR3 DNA sequence: TGTGCCAGCAGCTTAGCCGGGACTGGTACATACAATGAGCAGTTCTTC. V is TRBV7-2 and J is TRBJ2-1, with D perhaps matching TRBD2 (6 bases). CDR1 SGHTA and CDR2 FQGNSA come from the germline V gene. Trimming pared 0 bases from V and 4 bases from J, leaving 13 bases between. This CDR3 has 16 amino acids.

This sequence joins TRBV5-1 and TRBJ2-1, with 7 nucleotides matching TRBD1. The CDR3 length is 11 residues. Germline loops: CDR1 SGHRS, CDR2 YFSETQ. J lost 10 bases, V lost 7 bases, and 5 bases had no gene match. The CDR3 bases are TGCGCCAGCGCACAGGACAGGGAGCAGTTCTTC. It yields the protein CASAQDREQFF.

The genes are TRBV10-3 and TRBJ2-7; D might be TRBD1 or TRBD2, each matching 5 bases. Germline V gene lookup returns CDR1 ENHRY and CDR2 SYGVKD. With 5 bases removed from V and 2 bases from J, the gap between germline ends came to 25 bases. The CDR3 totals 18 residues. This CDR3 reads CAISFDRDGTTSAYEQYF. The CDR3 DNA follows: TGTGCCATCAGTTTCGACCGGGACGGGACCACCTCCGCCTACGAGCAGTACTTC.

About this clonotype itself: The germline gene is not matched at one end of the junction; a read error may be the cause. The CDR3 region is CVSSLEQSSYNEQFF. CDR3 coding DNA: TGTGTCAGCAGCTTAGAACAGTCCTCCTACAATGAGCAGTTCTTC. The genes are TRBV7-6 and TRBJ2-1; D ambiguous. Looked up from germline, CDR1 is SGHVS and CDR2 is FNYEAQ. The CDR3 has 15 residues.

This clonotype was detected a few times. The rearrangement links TRBV29-1 to TRBJ1-2; a weak D match, TRBD1 (5 bases). This CDR3 is 14 amino acids long. Trimming took off 8 bases at V and 3 bases at J, with 19 bases between the two ends. CDR1 and CDR2 (germline): SQVTM, ANQGSEA. CDR3 loop: CSTPSGQEDYGYTF. CDR3 nucleotides: TGCAGCACCCCTTCGGGGCAAGAGGACTATGGCTACACCTTC.